The clone carrying this TCR beta chain was seen only once. Its antigen is as yet unknown. The PCR employed 60 Vbeta primers together with 13 Jbeta primers. Profiling relied on immunoSEQ multiplex PCR, and the TCRdb table lists in-frame clones only, not all of them. Of about 120,000 clones listed, more than 75% were seen once; the top ten hold less than 15%. This sample was included in a study of cytomegalovirus exposure and HLA in healthy donors. The study, taken as a whole, reports: Follow-up analysis later connected one missense variant in DCLRE1C with trimming of TCR beta V- and J-genes.

Germline-derived CDR1 and CDR2 are KGHSH and LQKENI. The CDR3 is made up of 13 amino acids. V was pared by 5 bases and J by 8 bases, with 5 bases of the junction left unmatched. The sample consisted of PBMCs. The source of this sequence is a woman aged 40 to 50 in good health and CMV-seropositive. The chain employs TRBV18 and TRBJ2-1, with TRBD2 identical over 8 bases. In DNA, the CDR3 is TGTGCCAGCTCAGGCACGGGGGGGTATGAGCAGTTCTTC. Protein sequence: CASSGTGGYEQFF.